This T cell receptor (beta chain) was sequenced during a study of neoadjuvant anti-PD-1 for oral cavity cancer. Background on the study: Before surgery, most patients got three to four biweekly 3 mg/kg nivolumab doses. Patients without progression received a fourth nivolumab dose around day 43, then surgical resection on days 50-56.

Germline V gene lookup returns CDR1 SGHVS and CDR2 FNYEAQ. There are 16 residues in the CDR3. V was cut by 1 base and J by 5 bases, with 14 bases left in between. Libraries were prepared by immunoSEQ multiplex PCR; TCRdb keeps only in-frame clonotypes and omits some of them. The data contain some 14,000 clones, around 74% of them singletons. Noted time point: after neoadjuvant nivolumab, at surgical resection. This material consisted of PBMCs, taken after nivolumab (anti-PD-1) treatment. The chain is built from TRBV7-6 and TRBJ2-2, with TRBD2 as a possible D gene (6 bases). The clonotype originates from a person between 40 and 79 years old with oral cavity squamous cell carcinoma. CDR3 in amino acids: CASSLERSSGTGELFF. The CDR3 nucleotides read TGTGCCAGCAGCTTAGAACGATCGAGCGGGACCGGGGAGCTGTTTTTT.